This TCR beta chain was sequenced for a study of blood T cells in healthy people across ages. V shed 0 bases and J shed 4 bases, with 13 bases lying between them. Germline CDR1 SGHRS, CDR2 YFSETQ. The CDR3 totals 16 residues. Combining a sample-barcoded 5' primer with a J-beta primer mix, a second PCR ran for roughly 6 to 11 cycles. TCRdb processed the 5' RACE reads anew with MiXCR; each CDR3 protein has one entry. The data show around 800,000 distinct CDR3 sequences, around a quarter seen once. This sample was shared with a second study, whose subject was T cells of mothers and their children.

The chain couples TRBV5-1 to TRBJ2-2, with a tentative D call TRBD1 (6 bases). Material: blood. This clonotype originated in a boy under 18 in good health. The CDR3 nucleotides read TGCGCCAGCAGCTTGGGGGGGCCGCCCGGCACCGGGGAGCTGTTTTTT. Translation gives CASSLGGPPGTGELFF.